Listed below are T cell receptor beta chains from one sample, sequenced in a study of cytomegalovirus exposure and HLA in healthy donors. The assay was immunoSEQ multiplex PCR, and TCRdb's table has in-frame clones only and misses some. The sample contains fewer than 130,000 clones, around 80% of which appear only once. The source material was PBMCs. All receptors come from a female donor in good health and CMV-seropositive. Both conserved end residues are part of each CDR3. A D gene is named only where the DNA matches it firmly. Not all rows give a size; the values are once, few, many and, for expanded clones, a class.

once,TRBV6-1,-,TRBJ1-5,TGTGCCAGCAGCCGGACGGGGAGCAATCAGCCCCAGCATTTT,CASSRTGSNQPQHF
-,TRBV9,-,TRBJ1-4,TGTGCCAGCAGCGTAGGGGGGGGCCCCCCGAATGAAAAACTGTTTTTT,CASSVGGGPPNEKLFF
few,TRBV7-2,-,TRBJ1-1,TGTGCCAGCAGCGGAGGAGGGTGGGAAGCTTTCTTT,CASSGGGWEAFF
once,TRBV2,-,TRBJ1-5,TGTGCCAGCAGAATGGGCTCGGAGCCCCAGCATTTT,CASRMGSEPQHF
-,TRBV18,-,TRBJ2-1,TGTGCCAGCTCACCCTTCTCACAGTACAATGAGCAGTTCTTC,CASSPFSQYNEQFF
-,TRBV28,-,TRBJ2-7,TGTGCCAGCAGTTTTTACCCTCGGCAGGGTGTTCCCTACGAGCAGTACTTC,CASSFYPRQGVPYEQYF
-,TRBV5-1,-,TRBJ2-1,TGCGCCAGCAGGGGGGGGACAGGACCCTACAATGAGCAGTTCTTC,CASRGGTGPYNEQFF
-,TRBV2,TRBD1,TRBJ1-4,TGTGCCAGCAGCAGGGGGACAGTGGATGAAAAACTGTTTTTT,CASSRGTVDEKLFF
-,TRBV4-2,-,TRBJ1-1,TGTGCCAGCAGCCAAGAGCGGGCTCAAAAAGGCACTGAAGCTTTCTTT,CASSQERAQKGTEAFF
-,TRBV5-1,TRBD1,TRBJ2-7,TGCGCCAGCAGCGGGGGACAGGCCTACGAGCAGTACTTC,CASSGGQAYEQYF
-,TRBV7-2,-,TRBJ2-7,TGTGCCAGCAGCTTATCAGTGGCCCTCTCCTACGAGCAGTACTTC,CASSLSVALSYEQYF
-,TRBV15,TRBD1,TRBJ1-6,TGTGCCACCAGCGCCTCCGGGACAGCCAATTCACCCCTCCACTTT,CATSASGTANSPLHF
-,TRBV2,TRBD2,TRBJ2-3,TGTGCCAGCAGCCCACTAGCGGGAGGGGCAGATACGCAGTATTTT,CASSPLAGGADTQYF
-,TRBV11-3,TRBD1,TRBJ2-7,TGTGCCAGCAGCCCCCCCGGACAGGGGTACGAGCAGTACTTC,CASSPPGQGYEQYF
-,TRBV7-9,TRBD1,TRBJ2-7,TGTGCCAGCAGCGTCCGGGACAGGCTTTATCCAGGGGAGCAGTACTTC,CASSVRDRLYPGEQYF
-,TRBV6-1,-,TRBJ1-1,TGTGCCAGCGGGGGCACCCGCGAAATCAGTGAAGCTTTCTTT,CASGGTREISEAFF
once,TRBV10-2,-,TRBJ2-2,TGCGCCAGCAGTCGAGTCCCGGGAGCCGGGGAGCTGTTTTTT,CASSRVPGAGELFF
-,TRBV5-1,-,TRBJ1-1,TGCGCCAGCAACCAAGGAGAGAGGAACACTGAAGCTTTCTTT,CASNQGERNTEAFF
few,TRBV9,TRBD2,TRBJ2-5,TGTGCCAGCAGCGTCACGCGGGCGGGAGGTCAAGAGACCCAGTACTTC,CASSVTRAGGQETQYF
-,TRBV30,-,TRBJ2-1,TGTGCCCACCGACTGCCAGGACTTACTAGCTCCTACAATGAGCAGTTCTTC,CAHRLPGLTSSYNEQFF
-,TRBV6-6,TRBD2,TRBJ2-1,TGTGCCAGCAGTTCCCTTAGCGGGAGGGCCGACAATGAGCAGTTCTTC,CASSSLSGRADNEQFF
-,TRBV7-2,-,TRBJ1-1,TGTGCCAGCAGCTTGCTAGGTCACACTGAAGCTTTCTTT,CASSLLGHTEAFF
-,TRBV7-2,-,TRBJ2-7,TGTGCCAGCAGCTCTAGGACTGCGAGCTCCTACGAGCAGTACTTC,CASSSRTASSYEQYF
-,TRBV2,-,TRBJ1-4,TGTGCCAGCAGTCAACAGGGAAATGAAAAACTGTTTTTT,CASSQQGNEKLFF
-,TRBV19,TRBD1,TRBJ1-2,TGTGCCAGTAGTATAGTTACAGGGGAGTTCGGGGGCTACACCTTC,CASSIVTGEFGGYTF
-,TRBV28,TRBD1,TRBJ1-3,TGTGCCAGCAGTCTACCGACAGGGGCTGGAAACACCATATATTTT,CASSLPTGAGNTIYF
-,TRBV6-5,-,TRBJ1-1,TGTGCCAGCAGTGAAAGCGGGGAGGGGAAAGCTTTCTTT,CASSESGEGKAFF
-,TRBV6-5,-,TRBJ1-2,TGTGCCAGCAGTCAAATTGCGGGGCATGGCTACACCTTC,CASSQIAGHGYTF
-,TRBV11-2,TRBD1,TRBJ1-4,TGTGCCAGCACAGCCCTTCAGGGGGCGTGGGATGAAAAACTGTTTTTT,CASTALQGAWDEKLFF
-,TRBV5-1,-,TRBJ2-1,TGCGCCAGCAGCCGCGGTATCATCTCCTACAATGAGCAGTTCTTC,CASSRGIISYNEQFF
-,TRBV4-2,TRBD1,TRBJ1-1,TGTGCCAGCAGCCAGTGGACAGGAAAAGGTGAAGCTTTCTTT,CASSQWTGKGEAFF
few,TRBV6-5,TRBD1,TRBJ2-3,TGTGCCAGCAGTCCCCTGCAGGGGGCAGATACGCAGTATTTT,CASSPLQGADTQYF
-,TRBV5-8,-,TRBJ1-2,TGTGCCAGCAGCACGACAGTCCCTAACTATGGCTACACCTTC,CASSTTVPNYGYTF
few,TRBV1,-,TRBJ2-7,TGCACCAGCAGCTATAAAAACGAGCAGTACTTC,CTSSYKNEQYF
-,TRBV5-1,-,TRBJ2-7,TGCGCCAGCAGCTCGGAGGGGGGGTACTACGAGCAGTACTTC,CASSSEGGYYEQYF
once,TRBV9,-,TRBJ2-1,TGTGCCAGCAGCCCCCCGCGCACCGTCAATGAGCAGTTCTTC,CASSPPRTVNEQFF
-,TRBV28,-,TRBJ2-3,TGTGCCAGCAGTTTGTCAGGCACAGATACGCAGTATTTT,CASSLSGTDTQYF
-,TRBV7-2,TRBD1,TRBJ1-6,TGTGCCAGCAGCAAGCAACAGGGGTACTCACCCCTCCACTTT,CASSKQQGYSPLHF
few,TRBV7-8,TRBD1,TRBJ1-1,TGTGCCAGCATCCCCACAGGGGGGCTGAACACTGAAGCTTTCTTT,CASIPTGGLNTEAFF
-,TRBV15,-,TRBJ2-1,TGTGCCACCAGCAGAGAGAAGGCTAGCTCCTACAATGAGCAGTTCTTC,CATSREKASSYNEQFF
-,TRBV6-1,TRBD2,TRBJ2-7,TGTGCCAGCAGTTTATTCGCGGGAGCATCCTACGAGCAGTACTTC,CASSLFAGASYEQYF
-,TRBV6-1,-,TRBJ2-1,TGTGCCAGCACTGATGGGACATCGTACAATGAGCAGTTCTTC,CASTDGTSYNEQFF
-,TRBV21-1,-,TRBJ1-5,TGTGCCAGCAGCAAAGAATGGACTTACCCCTATAATCAGCCCCAGCATTTT,CASSKEWTYPYNQPQHF
-,TRBV29-1,-,TRBJ1-2,TGCAGCGTTGAAGGGATTCAGGGATATGGCTACACCTTC,CSVEGIQGYGYTF
-,TRBV6-5,-,TRBJ2-7,TGTGCCAGCAGTTATAGGGAGTCTTACTACGAGCAGTACTTC,CASSYRESYYEQYF
once,TRBV9,TRBD2,TRBJ2-1,TGTGCCAGCAGCGTGGGACTAGCGGGGGGCGGCCGGGTTTACAATGAGCAGTTCTTC,CASSVGLAGGGRVYNEQFF
-,TRBV5-6,TRBD2,TRBJ2-2,TGTGCCAGCAGCATCGGACTTACCCCCCGGGAGGTCGGGGAGCTGTTTTTT,CASSIGLTPREVGELFF
-,TRBV18,-,TRBJ1-1,TGTGCCAGCTCACCGAAGTCACAAAACACTGAAGCTTTCTTT,CASSPKSQNTEAFF
-,TRBV9,TRBD2,TRBJ2-1,TGTGCCAGCAGCGTAGCTGCGGGGGATTGGAGCAATGAGCAGTTCTTC,CASSVAAGDWSNEQFF
-,TRBV10-3,-,TRBJ2-1,TGTGCCATCAAGGAGAACCCCTACTACAATGAGCAGTTCTTC,CAIKENPYYNEQFF
-,TRBV30,TRBD1,TRBJ2-4,TGTGCCTGGAGTGTACTAAGGGGACAGGCCAAAAACATTCAGTACTTC,CAWSVLRGQAKNIQYF
-,TRBV10-3,TRBD2,TRBJ2-3,TGTGCCATCAGTGACGGGAGGGGGGGCACAGATACGCAGTATTTT,CAISDGRGGTDTQYF
-,TRBV6-4,-,TRBJ2-1,TGTGCCAGCAGTGAAGCTAGCTCTTTCTCCTACAATGAGCAGTTCTTC,CASSEASSFSYNEQFF